The 24 T cell receptor beta chains listed next were all sequenced from one sample in a study of T cell repertoires in cytomegalovirus infection. From the reads, TCRdb called clonotypes with MiXCR, one entry per CDR3 protein. The table shows approximately 550,000 distinct CDR3 sequences, with 16% occurring only once. Sequencing was carried out using CD8+ T cells from PBMCs. Every receptor here comes from a human donor in good health (CMV status not recorded). Some clones in this sample may be carry-over from other donors' samples.

This clonotype was recorded many times. The gene calls are TRBV12-3 or TRBV12-4 and TRBJ1-1; D gene uncertain. Trimming removed 5 bases at V and 0 bases at J, with 19 bases between. The CDR3 has 17 amino acids. The CDR3 reads CASSLRTSPPVNTEAFF. CDR3 sequence (DNA): TGTGCCAGCAGTCTGAGGACCTCTCCCCCCGTGAACACTGAAGCTTTCTTT.

This clonotype was counted a few times. In DNA form, the CDR3 reads TGTGCCAGCTCACCACCGCGACAGGGAACCGGGGAGCTGTTTTTT. Amino acid sequence: CASSPPRQGTGELFF. The rearrangement joins TRBV18 to TRBJ2-2, with 7 bases fitting TRBD1. The V gene end was trimmed by 0 bases and the J gene end by 5 bases; junction bases not matched to a gene: 3. The CDR3 is 15 amino acids. Germline V gives CDR1 KGHSH, CDR2 LQKENI. The full variable domain, its missing parts supplied by reference TRBV18 and TRBJ2-2, is NAGVMQNPRHLVRRRGQEARLRCSPMKGHSHVYWYRQLPEEGLKFMVYLQKENIIDESGMPKERFSAEFPKEGPSILRIQQVVRGDSAAYFCASSPPRQGTGELFFGEGSRLTVL.

The rearrangement uses TRBV10-3 and TRBJ1-3, with D unclear. The CDR3 extends over 11 amino acids. The V gene's germline CDR1 is ENHRY and CDR2 SYGVKD. Deletions cut 8 bases from V and 4 bases from J, with 6 bases between. The CDR3, as DNA: TGTGCCATCCCCTTCGGAAACACCATATATTTT. Translated: CAIPFGNTIYF.

This clonotype was recorded many times. This chain uses TRBV7-6 with TRBJ2-7, with TRBD1 matching over 9 bases. CDR1 is SGHVS, CDR2 FNYEAQ, per germline. V was clipped by 5 bases and J by 5 bases; unmatched bases: 7. CDR3 length: 14 residues. DNA for the CDR3: TGTGCCAGCAGCCTAACAGGGGGCGGGGACGAGCAGTACTTC. This codes for CASSLTGGGDEQYF. Combining the CDR3 with reference TRBV7-6 and TRBJ2-7 gives the whole variable domain GAGVSQSPRYKVTKRGQDVALRCDPISGHVSLYWYRQALGQGPEFLTYFNYEAQQDKSGLPNDRFSAERPEGSISTLTIQRTEQRDSAMYRCASSLTGGGDEQYFGPGTRLTVT.

This clonotype has at least ten counts. The genes are TRBV12-3 or TRBV12-4 and TRBJ2-5; D is possibly TRBD2 (5 bases). Trimming removed 8 bases from V and 2 bases from J, with 15 bases in between. This CDR3 is 14 amino acids long. The CDR3 loop is CASSSYGVQETQYF. The CDR3 nucleotides read TGTGCCAGCTCCTCCTACGGGGTTCAAGAGACCCAGTACTTC.

This clonotype was recorded many times. The rearrangement uses TRBV29-1 and TRBJ2-1; a weak D match, TRBD2 (6 bases). Germline loops: CDR1 SQVTM, CDR2 ANQGSEA. V was pared by 4 bases and J by 10 bases, with 14 bases between. The CDR3 covers 12 residues. The CDR3 is CSVGRDGREQFF. The DNA of the CDR3 is TGCAGCGTTGGGCGGGACGGGAGAGAGCAGTTCTTC.

This clonotype has more than one count but fewer than ten. J is TRBJ2-1 and V is TRBV27; weak D call: TRBD1 (6 bases). The CDR3 spans 14 residues. The germline V and J ends were trimmed by 3 bases and 7 bases, with 13 bases remaining between them. CDR1 is MNHEY and CDR2 is SMNVEV in the germline V gene (reference sequence). CDR3 region: CASSFSLQGNEQFF. The CDR3 coding sequence is TGTGCCAGCAGTTTCTCTCTGCAGGGGAATGAGCAGTTCTTC.

A few counts support this clonotype. V is TRBV29-1 and J is TRBJ2-7; TRBD1 is a possible D gene (6 bases). Trimming took 0 bases from V and 1 from J, leaving 7 bases between them. This CDR3 spans 13 amino acids. The germline V gene has CDR1 SQVTM and CDR2 ANQGSEA. The CDR3 DNA reads TGCAGCGTTGAAGAAACAGGGTCCTACGAGCAGTACTTC. It specifies CSVEETGSYEQYF.

In its sample, this clonotype was seen a few times. The rearrangement joins TRBV5-5 to TRBJ2-7; D might be TRBD2 (7 bases). CDR3 length: 16 residues. Looked up from germline, CDR1 is SGHKS and CDR2 is YYEKEE (reference sequence). Trimming left V 0 bases short and J 4 bases short, with 17 bases between. As DNA, the CDR3 is TGTGCCAGCAGCTTGGCTGGGGGGGCGGATCAATACGAGCAGTACTTC. Translated, it gives CASSLAGGADQYEQYF.

The table lists this clonotype with many counts. V and J are TRBV27 and TRBJ2-3; D remains unclear. This CDR3 spans 13 amino acids. Trimming cost V 6 bases and J 5 bases, with 12 bases left between them. Germline CDR1 reads MNHEY; CDR2 reads SMNVEV (reference sequence). DNA for the CDR3: TGTGCCAGCAGCCCCCCAGGCGGAGATACGCAGTATTTT. Translating it yields CASSPPGGDTQYF.

This chain joins TRBV13 and TRBJ2-1, with 10 bases matching TRBD2. Germline V gene sequence: CDR1 PRHDT, CDR2 FYEKMQ (reference sequence). The CDR3 totals 19 residues. V gave up 1 base and J gave up 1 base; unmatched junction bases: 10. CDR3 region: CASSLAGLAGAGSYNEQFF. CDR3 DNA: TGTGCCAGCAGCTTAGCGGGGCTAGCGGGAGCTGGTTCCTACAATGAGCAGTTCTTC.

This clonotype was observed a few times. This chain uses TRBV5-4 with TRBJ1-1, with D tentatively TRBD1 (6 bases). V dropped 2 bases and J dropped 3 bases, with 11 bases sitting between them. From germline, CDR1 is SGHNT and CDR2 YYREEE (reference sequence). The CDR3 runs to 14 residues. This CDR3 is CASSLQEGDTEAFF. The DNA for the CDR3 is TGTGCCAGCAGCTTACAGGAGGGGGACACTGAAGCTTTCTTT.

This clonotype came up many times. CDR3 amino acids: CASSFTDRYNEQFF. The DNA for the CDR3 is TGTGCCAGCAGCTTCACGGACCGGTACAATGAGCAGTTCTTC. The chain combines TRBV11-1 with TRBJ2-1; no definite D call. From germline, CDR1 is SGHAT and CDR2 FQDESV (reference sequence). Trimming left V 3 bases short and J 4 bases short, with 10 bases between. The CDR3 contains 14 residues.

This clonotype appeared many times. This sequence joins TRBV10-3 and TRBJ1-6; D possibly corresponds to TRBD1 (5 bases). With 0 bases removed from V and 7 bases from J, the gap between germline ends came to 13 bases. Germline CDR1 and CDR2: ENHRY and SYGVKD. The CDR3 totals 16 residues. The CDR3 sequence is CAISESEDMINSPLHF. In nucleotides, the CDR3 is TGTGCCATCAGTGAGTCAGAGGACATGATCAATTCACCCCTCCACTTT.

This chain uses TRBV30 with TRBJ2-1, with D perhaps TRBD2 (5 bases). CDR3 size: 14 residues. Trimming pared 2 bases from V and 2 bases from J, leaving 10 bases between. Germline V gene lookup returns CDR1 GTSNPN and CDR2 SVGIG (reference sequence). CDR3 sequence reads: CAWSIGMAYNEQFF. As DNA, the CDR3 is TGTGCCTGGAGTATCGGGATGGCCTACAATGAGCAGTTCTTC.

This clonotype was observed at least ten times. The chain links TRBV28 to TRBJ1-1; maybe TRBD1 (5 bases). Germline V gene data show CDR1 as MDHEN and CDR2 as SYDVKM. V lost 5 bases and J 4 bases, leaving 11 bases between the germline ends. CDR3 length: 13 residues. The CDR3 bases are TGTGCCAGCAGTCCCTGGGGGGGCACTGAAGCTTTCTTT. This encodes CASSPWGGTEAFF. Looking up the rest from reference TRBV28 and TRBJ1-1 gives the full variable domain: DVKVTQSSRYLVKRTGEKVFLECVQDMDHENMFWYRQDPGLGLRLIYFSYDVKMKEKGDIPEGYSVSREKKERFSLILESASTNQTSMYLCASSPWGGTEAFFGQGTRLTVV.

This clonotype was recorded at least ten times. This chain connects TRBV7-8 to TRBJ2-1, with 10 positions matching TRBD1. CDR3 length: 12 residues. V trimming: 3 bases; J trimming: 16 bases; junction bases outside the gene matches: 6. The V gene's germline CDR1 is SGHVS and CDR2 FQNEAQ. DNA of the CDR3: TGTGCCAGCAGCTTCGGACAGGGGGACCAATTCTTC. Protein sequence: CASSFGQGDQFF.

This sequence joins TRBV7-9 and TRBJ2-7; TRBD1 matches 9 bases. Germline CDR1 and CDR2: SEHNR and FQNEAQ (reference sequence). This CDR3 contains 16 residues. The ends lost 5 bases at V and 7 bases at J; junction bases unmatched: 15. The CDR3 protein is CASSVQPGQGTEEQYF. CDR3 in DNA: TGTGCCAGCAGCGTACAACCGGGACAGGGAACGGAAGAGCAGTACTTC.

This clonotype was found many times. The chain is built from TRBV7-6 and TRBJ2-7; D is uncertain. V shed 2 bases and J shed 5 bases, with 7 bases lying between them. The CDR3 length is 12 residues. CDR1 and CDR2 from the germline V gene are SGHVS and FNYEAQ. CDR3 coding DNA: TGTGCCAGCAGCTTATCGAAGAACGAGCAGTACTTC. Translation: CASSLSKNEQYF.

The CDR3 DNA follows: TGTGCCAGCAGTCCGACTAGCGGGGGGGTGAATGAGCAGTTCTTC. It yields the protein CASSPTSGGVNEQFF. V usage is TRBV12-3 or TRBV12-4 and J usage is TRBJ2-1; TRBD2 agrees at 14 bases. The junction had 4 bases not matched to a gene; V was cut back by 5 bases and J by 7 bases. The CDR3 covers 15 residues.

This clonotype was observed a handful of times. The genes are TRBV28 and TRBJ1-2, with a possible D match to TRBD1 (6 bases). The CDR3 extends over 12 amino acids. V gave up 5 bases and J gave up 6 bases, with 10 bases separating them. The germline CDR1 and CDR2 sequences are MDHEN and SYDVKM. The CDR3 region is CASSPDRHGYTF. The CDR3 bases are TGTGCCAGCAGTCCCGACAGGCATGGCTACACCTTC.

This clonotype was seen more than once but under ten times. The chain has TRBV10-3 and TRBJ1-2; a weak D match, TRBD1 (6 bases). The CDR3 runs 15 residues. V lost 4 bases, J lost 0 bases, and 12 bases lay in between. Germline-derived CDR1 and CDR2 are ENHRY and SYGVKD. Written as DNA, the CDR3 is TGTGCCATCAGTGGAGACAGGCTAGCTAACTATGGCTACACCTTC. As protein: CAISGDRLANYGYTF.

The sample holds a few counts of this clonotype. The gene calls are TRBV27 and TRBJ2-3; D remains unclear. The ends were cut back, 2 bases at V and 4 bases at J, with 10 bases in the middle. Germline V gives CDR1 MNHEY, CDR2 SMNVEV (reference sequence). The CDR3 extends over 14 amino acids. DNA of the CDR3: TGTGCCAGCAGTTTAGGGGTCAGGTCAGATACGCAGTATTTT. Amino acid sequence: CASSLGVRSDTQYF.

This clonotype was counted at least ten times. This chain connects TRBV7-9 to TRBJ1-3, with a weak D call TRBD1 (5 bases). This CDR3 has 18 amino acids. The V end was cut by 5 bases, the J end by 0 bases, with 20 bases between. Per germline, CDR1 SEHNR and CDR2 FQNEAQ (reference sequence). CDR3 in amino acids: CASSPGSPGLSSGNTIYF. The CDR3 DNA is TGTGCCAGCAGCCCAGGGAGCCCGGGACTTAGCTCTGGAAACACCATATATTTT.